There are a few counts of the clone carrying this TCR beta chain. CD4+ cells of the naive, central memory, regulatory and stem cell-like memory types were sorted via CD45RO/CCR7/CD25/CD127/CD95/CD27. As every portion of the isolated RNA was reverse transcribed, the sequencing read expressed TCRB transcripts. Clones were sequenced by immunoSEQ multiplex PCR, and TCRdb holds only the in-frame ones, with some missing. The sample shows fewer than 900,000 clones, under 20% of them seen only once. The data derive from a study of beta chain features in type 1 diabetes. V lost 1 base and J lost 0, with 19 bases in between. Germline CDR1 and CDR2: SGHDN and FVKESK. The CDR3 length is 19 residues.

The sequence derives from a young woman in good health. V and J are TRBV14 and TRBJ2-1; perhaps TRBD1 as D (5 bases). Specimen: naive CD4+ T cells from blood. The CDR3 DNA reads TGTGCCAGCAGCCAAGCCTGGGGCCAAATAAGAAGCTCCTACAATGAGCAGTTCTTC. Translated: CASSQAWGQIRSSYNEQFF.